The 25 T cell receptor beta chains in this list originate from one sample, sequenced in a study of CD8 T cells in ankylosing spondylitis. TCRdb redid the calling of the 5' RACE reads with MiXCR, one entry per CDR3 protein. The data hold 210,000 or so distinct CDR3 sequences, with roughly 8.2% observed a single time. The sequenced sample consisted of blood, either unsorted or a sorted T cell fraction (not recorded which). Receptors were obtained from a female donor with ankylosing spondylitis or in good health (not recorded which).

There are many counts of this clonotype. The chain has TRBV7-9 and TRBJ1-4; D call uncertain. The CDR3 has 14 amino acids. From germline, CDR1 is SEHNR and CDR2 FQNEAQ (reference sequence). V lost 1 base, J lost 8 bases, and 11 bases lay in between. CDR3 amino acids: CASSLVDHGEKLFF. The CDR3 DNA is TGTGCCAGCAGCTTAGTGGACCACGGGGAAAAACTGTTTTTT.

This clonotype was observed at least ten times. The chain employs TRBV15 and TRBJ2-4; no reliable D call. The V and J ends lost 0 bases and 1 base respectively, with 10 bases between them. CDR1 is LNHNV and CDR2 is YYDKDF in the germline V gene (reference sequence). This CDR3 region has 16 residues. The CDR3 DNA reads TGTGCCACCAGCAGAGAACCACCCGGGGCCAAAAACATTCAGTACTTC. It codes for CATSREPPGAKNIQYF.

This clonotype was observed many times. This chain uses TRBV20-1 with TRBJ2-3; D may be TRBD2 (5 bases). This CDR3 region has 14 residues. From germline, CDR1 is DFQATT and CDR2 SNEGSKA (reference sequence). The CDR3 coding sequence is TGCAGCGCAGATTGGGAGATCAGAGGAGATACGCAGTATTTT. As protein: CSADWEIRGDTQYF.

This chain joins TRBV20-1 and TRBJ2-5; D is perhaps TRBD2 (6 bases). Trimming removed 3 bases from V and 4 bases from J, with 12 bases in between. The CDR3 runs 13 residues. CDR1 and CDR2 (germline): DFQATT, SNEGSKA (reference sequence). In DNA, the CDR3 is TGCAGTGCTAGCTCGGGACTCAGAGAGACCCAGTACTTC. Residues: CSASSGLRETQYF.

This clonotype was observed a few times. CDR3 nucleotide sequence: TGTGCCAGCAGCCACCCGTGCAGGGTAGGTTCAAGCGAGCAGTACTTC. Its translation: CASSHPCRVGSSEQYF. The chain combines TRBV6-4 with TRBJ2-7; a possible D gene is TRBD1 (5 bases). This CDR3 spans 16 amino acids. Germline lookup yields CDR1 MRHNA and CDR2 SNTAGT. V lost 6 bases to trimming and J lost 6 bases, with 24 bases between them.

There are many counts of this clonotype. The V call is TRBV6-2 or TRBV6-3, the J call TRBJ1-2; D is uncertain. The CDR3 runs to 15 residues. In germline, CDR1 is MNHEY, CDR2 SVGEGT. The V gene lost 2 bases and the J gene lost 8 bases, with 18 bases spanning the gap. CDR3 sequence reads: CASSYRRTAVRGYTF. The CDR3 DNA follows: TGTGCCAGCAGTTACCGACGGACGGCGGTGAGGGGCTACACCTTC.

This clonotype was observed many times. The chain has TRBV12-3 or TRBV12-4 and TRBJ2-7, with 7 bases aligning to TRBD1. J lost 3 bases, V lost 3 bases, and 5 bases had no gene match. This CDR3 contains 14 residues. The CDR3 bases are TGTGCCAGCAGTTTCCAGACAGGGCGCTACGAGCAGTACTTC. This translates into CASSFQTGRYEQYF.

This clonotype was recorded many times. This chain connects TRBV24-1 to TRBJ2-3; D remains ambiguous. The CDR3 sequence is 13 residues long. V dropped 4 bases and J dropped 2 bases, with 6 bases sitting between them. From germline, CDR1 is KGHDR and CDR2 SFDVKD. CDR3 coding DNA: TGTGCCACCAGTGACCCCAACACAGATACGCAGTATTTT. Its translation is CATSDPNTDTQYF.

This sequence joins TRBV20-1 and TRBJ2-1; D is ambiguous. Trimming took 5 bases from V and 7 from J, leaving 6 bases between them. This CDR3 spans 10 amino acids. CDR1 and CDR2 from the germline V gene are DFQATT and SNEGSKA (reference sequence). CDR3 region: CSADDNEQFF. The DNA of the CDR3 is TGCAGTGCTGATGATAATGAGCAGTTCTTC.

The CDR3 DNA is TGCGCCAGCAGCTTGGGACTAGTTGGCAATGAGCAGTTCTTC. Protein sequence: CASSLGLVGNEQFF. The chain recombines TRBV5-1 with TRBJ2-1; the D gene is possibly TRBD2 (6 bases). This CDR3 has 14 residues. The germline V gene has CDR1 SGHRS and CDR2 YFSETQ. Trimming removed 0 bases from V and 6 bases from J, with 10 bases in between.

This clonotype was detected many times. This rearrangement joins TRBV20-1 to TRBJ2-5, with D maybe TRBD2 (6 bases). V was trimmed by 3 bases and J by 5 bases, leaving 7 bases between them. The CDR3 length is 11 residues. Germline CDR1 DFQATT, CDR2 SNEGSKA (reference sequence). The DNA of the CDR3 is TGCAGTGCTAGCGGGAGTGAGACCCAGTACTTC. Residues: CSASGSETQYF.

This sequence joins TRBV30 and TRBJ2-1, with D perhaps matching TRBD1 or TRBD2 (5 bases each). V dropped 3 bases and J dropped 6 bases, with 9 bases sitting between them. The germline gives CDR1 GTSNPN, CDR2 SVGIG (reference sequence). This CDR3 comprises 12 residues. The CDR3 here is CAWSGTINEQFF. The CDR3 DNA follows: TGTGCCTGGAGCGGGACGATCAATGAGCAGTTCTTC.

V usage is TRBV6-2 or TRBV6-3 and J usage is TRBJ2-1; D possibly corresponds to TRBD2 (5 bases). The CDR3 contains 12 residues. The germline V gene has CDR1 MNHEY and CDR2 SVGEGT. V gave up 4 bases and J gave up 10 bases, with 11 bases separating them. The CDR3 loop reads CASSLRTAEQFF. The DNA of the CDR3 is TGTGCCAGCAGTTTAAGGACTGCCGAGCAGTTCTTC.

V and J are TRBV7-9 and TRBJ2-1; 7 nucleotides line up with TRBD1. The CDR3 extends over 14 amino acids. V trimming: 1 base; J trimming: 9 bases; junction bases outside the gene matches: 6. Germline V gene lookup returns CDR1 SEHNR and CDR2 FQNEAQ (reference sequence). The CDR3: CASSLGLQGLEQFF. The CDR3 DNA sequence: TGTGCCAGCAGCTTAGGACTACAGGGGCTTGAGCAGTTCTTC.

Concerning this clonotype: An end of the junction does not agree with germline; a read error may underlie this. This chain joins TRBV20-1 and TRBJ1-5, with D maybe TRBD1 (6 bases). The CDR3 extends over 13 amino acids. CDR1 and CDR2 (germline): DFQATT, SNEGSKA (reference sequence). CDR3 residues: CSARSDSSQPQHF. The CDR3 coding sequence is TGCAGTGCTAGATCGGACAGCAGTCAGCCCCAACATTTT.

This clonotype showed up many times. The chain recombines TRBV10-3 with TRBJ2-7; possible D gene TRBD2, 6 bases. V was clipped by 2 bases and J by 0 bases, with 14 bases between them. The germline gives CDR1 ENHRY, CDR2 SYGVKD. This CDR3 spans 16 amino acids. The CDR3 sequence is CAISEGNRRGSYEQYF. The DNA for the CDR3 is TGTGCCATCAGTGAGGGGAACCGGAGGGGCTCCTACGAGCAGTACTTC.

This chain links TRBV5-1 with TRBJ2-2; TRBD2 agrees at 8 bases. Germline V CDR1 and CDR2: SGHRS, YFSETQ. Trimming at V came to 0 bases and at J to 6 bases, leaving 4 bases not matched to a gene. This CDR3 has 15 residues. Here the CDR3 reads CASSLEVGRAGELFF. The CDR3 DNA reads TGCGCCAGCAGCTTGGAGGTCGGGAGGGCCGGGGAGCTGTTTTTT.

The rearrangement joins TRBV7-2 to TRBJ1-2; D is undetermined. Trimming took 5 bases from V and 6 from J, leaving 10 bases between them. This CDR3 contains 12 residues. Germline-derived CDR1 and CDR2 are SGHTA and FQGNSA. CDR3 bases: TGTGCCAGCAGCGCAGACTTGGATGGCTACACCTTC. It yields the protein CASSADLDGYTF.

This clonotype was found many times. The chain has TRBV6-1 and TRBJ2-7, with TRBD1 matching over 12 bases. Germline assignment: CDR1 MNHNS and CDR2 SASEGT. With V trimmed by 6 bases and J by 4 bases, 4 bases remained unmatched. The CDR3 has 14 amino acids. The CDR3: CASSGTGGAYEQYF. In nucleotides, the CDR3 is TGTGCCAGCAGCGGGACAGGGGGCGCTTACGAGCAGTACTTC.

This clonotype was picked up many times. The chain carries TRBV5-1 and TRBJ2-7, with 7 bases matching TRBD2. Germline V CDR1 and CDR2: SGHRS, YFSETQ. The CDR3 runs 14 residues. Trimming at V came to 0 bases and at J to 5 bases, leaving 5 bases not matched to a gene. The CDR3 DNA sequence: TGCGCCAGCAGCTTGGGACTAGCCCCAAACGAGCAGTACTTC. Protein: CASSLGLAPNEQYF.

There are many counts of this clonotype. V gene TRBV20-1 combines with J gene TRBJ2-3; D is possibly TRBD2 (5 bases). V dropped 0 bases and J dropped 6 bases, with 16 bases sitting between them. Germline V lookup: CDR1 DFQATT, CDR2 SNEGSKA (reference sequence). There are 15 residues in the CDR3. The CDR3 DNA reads TGCAGTGCTAGAGATCTTCTAGGAGGATCCGATACGCAGTATTTT. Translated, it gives CSARDLLGGSDTQYF.

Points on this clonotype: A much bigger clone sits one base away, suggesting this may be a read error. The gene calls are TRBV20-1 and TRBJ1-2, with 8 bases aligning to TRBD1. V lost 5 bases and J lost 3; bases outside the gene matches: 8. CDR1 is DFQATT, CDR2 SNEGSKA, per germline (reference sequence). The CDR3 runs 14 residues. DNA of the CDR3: TGCAGTGCTGGAGCTGGACAGGGTTACTATGGCTACACCTTC. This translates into CSAGAGQGYYGYTF.

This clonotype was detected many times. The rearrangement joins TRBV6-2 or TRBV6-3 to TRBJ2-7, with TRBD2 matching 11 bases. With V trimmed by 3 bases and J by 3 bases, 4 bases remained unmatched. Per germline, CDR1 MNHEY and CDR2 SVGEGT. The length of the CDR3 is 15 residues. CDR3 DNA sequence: TGTGCCAGCAGTTATAAAGGACTAGCGGGCTACGAGCAGTACTTC. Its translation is CASSYKGLAGYEQYF.

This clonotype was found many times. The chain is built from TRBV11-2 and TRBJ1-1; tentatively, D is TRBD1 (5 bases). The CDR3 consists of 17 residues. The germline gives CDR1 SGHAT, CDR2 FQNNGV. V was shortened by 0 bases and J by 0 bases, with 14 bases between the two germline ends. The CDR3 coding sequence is TGTGCCAGCAGCTTAGATCGGGACGGAGTAATGAACACTGAAGCTTTCTTT. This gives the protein CASSLDRDGVMNTEAFF.

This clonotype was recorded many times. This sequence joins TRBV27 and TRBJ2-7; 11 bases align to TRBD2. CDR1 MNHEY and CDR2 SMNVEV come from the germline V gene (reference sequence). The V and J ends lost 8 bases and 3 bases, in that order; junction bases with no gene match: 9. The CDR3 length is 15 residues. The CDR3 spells CASQSLGLADYEQYF. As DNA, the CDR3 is TGTGCCAGCCAGTCGTTGGGACTAGCGGACTACGAGCAGTACTTC.